These 15 T cell receptor beta chains share one sample of origin, sequenced in a study of early T cells in non-severe SARS-CoV-2 infection. TCRdb re-called the 5' RACE reads with MiXCR, one entry per CDR3 protein. The sample shows over 85,000 distinct CDR3 sequences, roughly 17% of them seen only once. Sequenced sample: whole blood. The receptors here all came from an adult who was a healthcare worker with PCR-confirmed SARS-CoV-2 infection or an uninfected control (not recorded which).

This clonotype was detected only a few times. The gene calls are TRBV2 and TRBJ2-2; D gene unclear. Germline CDR1 is SNHLY and CDR2 is FYNNEI. V was pared by 5 bases and J by 6 bases, with 13 bases between. The CDR3 totals 14 residues. The CDR3 DNA reads as TGTGCCAGCAGTCAGGAAGGCGGCCCCGGGGAGCTGTTTTTT. Protein: CASSQEGGPGELFF. Full variable domain (remainder filled in from reference TRBV2 and TRBJ2-2): EPEVTQTPSHQVTQMGQEVILRCVPISNHLYFYWYRQILGQKVEFLVSFYNNEISEKSEIFDDQFSVERPDGSNFTLKIRSTKLEDSAMYFCASSQEGGPGELFFGEGSRLTVL.

The rearrangement joins TRBV9 to TRBJ2-3, with 7 bases that match TRBD2. V was clipped by 0 bases and J by 0 bases; unmatched bases: 1. CDR1 SGDLS and CDR2 YYNGEE come from the germline V gene. There are 15 residues in the CDR3. CDR3 bases: TGTGCCAGCAGCGTAGGAGCGGGGAGCACAGATACGCAGTATTTT. This encodes CASSVGAGSTDTQYF.

V and J are TRBV19 and TRBJ2-1; D is possibly TRBD1 (5 bases). The V end was cut by 0 bases, the J end by 13 bases, with 13 bases between. The CDR3 is 13 residues long. The germline V gene encodes CDR1 LNHDA and CDR2 SQIVND (reference sequence). The DNA of the CDR3 is TGTGCCAGTAGTATAGAAACAGGCCCTAACCAGTTCTTC. Its protein is CASSIETGPNQFF. The complete variable domain, with remaining parts taken from reference TRBV19 and TRBJ2-1, reads DGGITQSPKYLFRKEGQNVTLSCEQNLNHDAMYWYRQDPGQGLRLIYYSQIVNDFQKGDIAEGYSVSREKKESFPLTVTSAQKNPTAFYLCASSIETGPNQFFGPGTRLTVL.

This clonotype was counted ten times or more. This chain links TRBV4-3 with TRBJ2-5; 8 bases are shared with TRBD2. V lost 1 base and J lost 4; bases outside the gene matches: 5. CDR3 length: 15 residues. Germline CDR1 is LGHNA and CDR2 is YSLEER. The CDR3 loop is CASSQAGAGGETQYF. Here the CDR3 DNA reads TGCGCCAGCAGCCAAGCGGGGGCGGGAGGAGAGACCCAGTACTTC.

The chain uses TRBV28 and TRBJ2-1; D not resolved. Germline-derived CDR1 and CDR2 are MDHEN and SYDVKM. The CDR3 loop spans 11 amino acids. The V and J ends lost 6 bases and 9 bases respectively, with 9 bases between them. CDR3 DNA sequence: TGTGCCAGCAGGGCTTACCGTGAGCAGTTCTTC. This sequence encodes CASRAYREQFF.

This clonotype occurred a few times. This chain uses TRBV6-2 or TRBV6-3 with TRBJ2-7; D possibly corresponds to TRBD1 (5 bases). Germline CDR1 is MNHEY and CDR2 is SVGEGT. Trimming shortened V by 4 bases and J by 2 bases, and 15 bases separated the two germline ends. The CDR3 totals 15 residues. The CDR3, as DNA: TGTGCCAGCAGTTCTAGTAGGGGTATGACCTACGAGCAGTACTTC. Translating gives CASSSSRGMTYEQYF.

The chain has TRBV6-5 and TRBJ1-6, with D maybe TRBD1 (5 bases). Looked up from germline, CDR1 is MNHEY and CDR2 is SVGAGI. V lost 0 bases and J 7 bases, leaving 16 bases between the germline ends. This CDR3 has 17 amino acids. The CDR3 coding sequence is TGTGCCAGCAGTTACTCTATCGGGGGGACCTTAAATTCACCCCTCCACTTT. This encodes CASSYSIGGTLNSPLHF.

This chain uses TRBV18 with TRBJ2-3; possibly TRBD1 or TRBD2 for D (5 bases each). Trimming removed 6 bases at V and 2 bases at J, with 12 bases between. Germline CDR1 and CDR2: KGHSH and LQKENI. The CDR3 is 14 residues long. CDR3 sequence reads: CASSWDRHTDTQYF. CDR3 sequence (DNA): TGTGCCAGCTCGTGGGACCGGCACACAGATACGCAGTATTTT.

V usage is TRBV20-1 and J usage is TRBJ2-1; 7 positions match TRBD1. Losses at the gene ends were 6 bases for V and 5 bases for J; bases not matched to a gene: 13. The germline V gene has CDR1 DFQATT and CDR2 SNEGSKA (reference sequence). The CDR3 spans 15 residues. The CDR3 loop reads CSASPPGQSDNEQFF. The CDR3 nucleotides are TGCAGTGCGAGCCCCCCGGGACAGAGTGACAATGAGCAGTTCTTC.

This clonotype was counted only a few times. The V call is TRBV7-2, the J call TRBJ1-1; D is perhaps TRBD1 (5 bases). Germline CDR1 reads SGHTA; CDR2 reads FQGNSA. CDR3 length equals 14 residues. The germline V and J ends were trimmed by 4 bases and 4 bases, with 13 bases remaining between them. CDR3 sequence (DNA): TGTGCCAGCAGCTACCGACAGTTCGGCACTGAAGCTTTCTTT. Protein product: CASSYRQFGTEAFF.

The table lists this clonotype with a few counts. The genes are TRBV21-1 and TRBJ2-7. TRBV21-1 is described as a pseudogene. The CDR3 totals 15 residues. For the CDR3, the DNA is TGTGCCAGCAGCAAGGGGATCGCACACCTAGACGAGCAGTACTTC. Residues: CASSKGIAHLDEQYF.

This clonotype showed up just a few times. The chain recombines TRBV6-1 with TRBJ2-5; D is undetermined. The length of the CDR3 is 16 residues. The germline V gene has CDR1 MNHNS and CDR2 SASEGT. The germline V and J ends were trimmed by 8 bases and 0 bases, with 19 bases remaining between them. CDR3 in amino acids: CASASPERLYQETQYF. The CDR3 nucleotides are TGTGCCAGCGCTTCCCCCGAGAGACTGTACCAAGAGACCCAGTACTTC.

A few counts support this clonotype. The genes are TRBV29-1 and TRBJ1-1; possibly TRBD1 for D (6 bases). The CDR3 is 13 amino acids. Germline values: CDR1 SQVTM, CDR2 ANQGSEA. Trimming cost V 5 bases and J 4 bases, with 14 bases left between them. This chain's CDR3 is CSVFLGQSTEAFF. CDR3 sequence (DNA): TGCAGCGTTTTTCTCGGACAGAGCACTGAAGCTTTCTTT.

This rearrangement joins TRBV15 to TRBJ2-3; D gene ambiguous. V shed 5 bases and J shed 6 bases, with 18 bases lying between them. Germline lookup yields CDR1 LNHNV and CDR2 YYDKDF (reference sequence). The CDR3 is 15 amino acids. The DNA of the CDR3 is TGTGCCACCAGCGCCCAAAGAGCCATGGCGGATACGCAGTATTTT. Protein: CATSAQRAMADTQYF.

The V and J genes are TRBV20-1 and TRBJ1-2; 11 positions agree with TRBD1. CDR3 length: 17 residues. The V gene's germline CDR1 is DFQATT and CDR2 SNEGSKA (reference sequence). The V gene end was trimmed by 0 bases and the J gene end by 2 bases; junction bases not matched to a gene: 8. CDR3: CSARDLGQGETNYGYTF. The CDR3 bases are TGCAGTGCTAGAGACTTGGGACAGGGGGAAACAAACTATGGCTACACCTTC.